This paragraph covers one TCR beta chain sequence. Its antigen is currently unknown. TCRdb keeps only in-frame clones here, not all; method: immunoSEQ multiplex PCR. The table lists around 100,000 clones, 87% of them singletons. The sample is drawn from a study of graft-versus-host responses after intestinal transplantation. Overall study context: Multivisceral, liver-intestinal, or isolated intestinal transplants were performed in recipients. Recipients across the board were started on anti-thymocyte globulin induction, then kept on tacrolimus and steroids for two to four years. Whole-study results and caveats: Detection of GvH clones occurred in recipient marrow, and some had their first appearance in ileum or blood. Peak circulating GvH clone levels tracked with early post-transplant HvG declines.

The CDR3 is 13 amino acids. Germline assignment: CDR1 SGHNT and CDR2 YENEEA. V lost 2 bases and J 8 bases, leaving 12 bases between the germline ends. The rearrangement uses TRBV11-3 and TRBJ1-1, with TRBD1 as a possible D gene (6 bases). The sequence was collected from a human donor who was the organ donor for an intestinal transplant. The source was unstimulated CD4+ T cells sorted from spleen or lymph node cells, collected before transplant. CDR3 in DNA: TGTGCCAGCAGCTTATTGGGGGGCTCAGAAGCTTTCTTT. Its protein product is CASSLLGGSEAFF.